A single T cell receptor beta chain is shown here with its context. A multiplex PCR was run with 60 Vbeta primers and 13 Jbeta primers. Only in-frame clones appear in the TCRdb table, and some are missing; sequencing was by immunoSEQ multiplex PCR. The repertoire holds approximately 210,000 clones, with around 85% as singletons. Germline V gives CDR1 SGHTA, CDR2 FQGNSA. The germline V and J ends were trimmed by 1 base and 6 bases, with 13 bases remaining between them. The CDR3 contains 16 residues. The data originate from a study of cytomegalovirus exposure and HLA in healthy donors. The gene calls are TRBV7-2 and TRBJ1-6, with D unclear. The clonotype was recovered from a man aged 18 to 29 in good health and CMV-seronegative. Sequenced: PBMCs. The DNA for the CDR3 is TGTGCCAGCAGCTTAGGGTTCCGGTCCCTTAATTCACCCCTCCACTTT. It specifies CASSLGFRSLNSPLHF. Using reference TRBV7-2 and TRBJ1-6 for the parts outside the CDR3, the full variable domain is GAGVSQSPSNKVTEKGKDVELRCDPISGHTALYWYRQSLGQGLEFLIYFQGNSAPDKSGLPSDRFSAERTGGSVSTLTIQRTQQEDSAVYLCASSLGFRSLNSPLHFGNGTRLTVT.